A single sample is the source of the 27 T cell receptor beta chains below, sequenced in a study of T-cell reconstitution after alpha-beta-depleted transplantation in children. The authors prepared the TCRbeta library with unique molecular identifiers. TCRdb re-called the PCR reads through MiXCR, storing one row per CDR3 protein. Of 530,000 or so distinct CDR3 sequences in the sample, roughly a quarter were seen once. The material sequenced was PBMCs, taken before TCRalphabeta/CD19-depleted stem cell transplant. The origin of the receptors is a boy under three years old with Wiskott-Aldrich syndrome, due to receive a stem cell transplant.

The chain combines TRBV20-1 with TRBJ1-4; D is ambiguous. Germline V lookup: CDR1 DFQATT, CDR2 SNEGSKA (reference sequence). Trimming took 3 bases from V and 4 from J, leaving 12 bases between them. The CDR3 length is 14 residues. This chain's CDR3 is CSARSGSSNEKLFF. CDR3 in DNA: TGCAGTGCTAGGTCGGGATCCAGTAATGAAAAACTGTTTTTT.

This clonotype was detected a few times. The CDR3 reads CASSPTQLRAGYQPQHF. CDR3 DNA: TGTGCCAGCAGCCCTACACAGCTCCGGGCGGGGTATCAGCCCCAGCATTTT. The J gene is TRBJ1-5, the V gene TRBV12-3 or TRBV12-4; D call uncertain. V was cut by 6 bases and J by 5 bases, with 23 bases left in between. There are 17 residues in the CDR3.

The CDR3 region is CASSLAKAGGLIYEQYF. The CDR3 DNA sequence: TGTGCCAGCAGCTTAGCTAAGGCGGGAGGTTTAATCTACGAGCAGTACTTC. This rearrangement joins TRBV7-2 to TRBJ2-7; 8 positions match TRBD2. V dropped 0 bases and J dropped 3; count of bases not matched to a gene: 10. CDR1 and CDR2 from the germline V gene are SGHTA and FQGNSA. The CDR3 extends over 17 amino acids.

This clonotype was observed a handful of times. J is TRBJ2-1 and V is TRBV18, with unresolved D. The CDR3 covers 15 residues. Trimming left V 0 bases short and J 0 bases short, with 6 bases between. Per germline, CDR1 KGHSH and CDR2 LQKENI. The CDR3 reads CASSPPKSSYNEQFF. The CDR3 DNA reads TGTGCCAGCTCACCACCCAAGAGCTCCTACAATGAGCAGTTCTTC.

The chain combines TRBV10-3 with TRBJ1-5; D not resolved. Germline CDR1 ENHRY, CDR2 SYGVKD. The CDR3 is 12 amino acids. V shed 5 bases and J shed 6 bases, with 8 bases lying between them. The CDR3 nucleotides are TGTGCCATCAGTACGGGTGCTCAGCCCCAGCATTTT. Its translation: CAISTGAQPQHF.

This clonotype has a handful of counts. The rearrangement uses TRBV28 and TRBJ2-4; no firm D call. V shed 3 bases and J shed 5 bases, with 8 bases lying between them. The CDR3 sequence is 13 residues long. The germline gives CDR1 MDHEN, CDR2 SYDVKM. CDR3 bases: TGTGCCAGCAGTTTTCTTACAGAAAACATTCAGTACTTC. Protein product: CASSFLTENIQYF.

The sample holds a few counts of this clonotype. The chain joins TRBV5-1 to TRBJ2-7, with TRBD2 as a possible D gene (5 bases). This CDR3 region has 12 residues. V was trimmed by 4 bases and J by 6 bases, leaving 11 bases between them. The germline CDR1 and CDR2 sequences are SGHRS and YFSETQ. The CDR3 reads CASSMDWGEQYF. CDR3 nucleotides: TGCGCCAGCAGCATGGACTGGGGCGAGCAGTACTTC.

CDR3: CASGLYRTGGSDTQYF. The CDR3 DNA is TGTGCTAGTGGTTTGTATCGGACAGGTGGATCAGATACGCAGTATTTT. V gene TRBV12-5 combines with J gene TRBJ2-3; TRBD1 aligns across 7 bases. Germline V CDR1 and CDR2: LGHNT, FRNRAP. V lost 2 bases to trimming and J lost 4 bases; unmatched junction nucleotides: 9. This CDR3 is built from 16 residues.

In this sample, this clonotype turned up a few times. The rearrangement uses TRBV10-2 and TRBJ2-1; D not resolved. CDR1 WSHSY and CDR2 SAAADI come from the germline V gene. The CDR3 is 18 amino acids. The V and J ends lost 4 bases and 3 bases respectively, with 22 bases between them. CDR3 region: CASSGSTRFYRGYNEQFF. The CDR3, as DNA: TGCGCCAGCAGTGGATCGACTCGATTTTACCGCGGCTACAATGAGCAGTTCTTC.

The chain has TRBV20-1 and TRBJ2-1; perhaps TRBD2 as D (5 bases). Looked up from germline, CDR1 is DFQATT and CDR2 is SNEGSKA (reference sequence). The CDR3 extends over 14 amino acids. V was cut by 6 bases and J by 5 bases, with 17 bases left in between. For the CDR3, the DNA is TGCAGTGCCACCGTGGGGAGTCACCACAATGAGCAGTTCTTC. It specifies CSATVGSHHNEQFF.

This clonotype has more than one count but fewer than ten. The V call is TRBV12-3 or TRBV12-4, the J call TRBJ2-5; no reliable D call. V dropped 6 bases and J dropped 3 bases, with 8 bases sitting between them. The CDR3 is made up of 12 amino acids. The CDR3 nucleotides are TGTGCCAGCAGAAGACGGGAAGAGACCCAGTACTTC. As protein: CASRRREETQYF.

This clonotype was observed a few times. The chain links TRBV30 to TRBJ2-2; 11 bases match TRBD2. This CDR3 comprises 16 residues. Germline CDR1 reads GTSNPN; CDR2 reads SVGIG (reference sequence). The junction had 2 bases not matched to a gene; V was cut back by 2 bases and J by 0 bases. The CDR3 protein is CAWSQTSGANTGELFF. For the CDR3, the DNA is TGTGCCTGGAGTCAGACTAGCGGGGCGAACACCGGGGAGCTGTTTTTT.

The rearrangement links TRBV5-1 to TRBJ2-7; the match to TRBD1 covers 8 bases. There are 14 residues in the CDR3. In germline, CDR1 is SGHRS, CDR2 YFSETQ. J lost 2 bases, V lost 4 bases, and 5 bases had no gene match. Here the CDR3 reads CASSLGQATYEQYF. As DNA, the CDR3 is TGCGCCAGCAGCCTGGGACAGGCCACCTACGAGCAGTACTTC.

The chain has TRBV5-1 and TRBJ1-1; unclear D gene. This CDR3 spans 14 amino acids. V shed 3 bases and J shed 1 base, with 10 bases lying between them. Germline CDR1 and CDR2: SGHRS and YFSETQ. CDR3: CASSSLNSNTEAFF. DNA for the CDR3: TGCGCCAGCAGCTCGCTTAACTCGAACACTGAAGCTTTCTTT.

This clonotype was detected only a few times. The chain uses TRBV20-1 and TRBJ2-1, with 10 bases that match TRBD2. V shed 4 bases, J shed 0 bases, and the junction held 9 bases outside the gene matches. The CDR3 runs to 17 residues. Germline V CDR1 and CDR2: DFQATT, SNEGSKA (reference sequence). The CDR3 sequence is CSAKPSGSMSSYNEQFF. In DNA, the CDR3 is TGCAGTGCTAAGCCTAGCGGGAGCATGAGCTCCTACAATGAGCAGTTCTTC.

The table lists this clonotype with a few counts. This chain joins TRBV3-1 and TRBJ1-2; D is uncertain. Trimming took 0 bases from V and 4 from J, leaving 9 bases between them. Germline V lookup: CDR1 LGHDT, CDR2 YNNKEL (reference sequence). The CDR3 sequence is 14 residues long. The CDR3, as DNA: TGTGCCAGCAGCCAAGATCTGGGCCCCTATGGCTACACCTTC. Its translation: CASSQDLGPYGYTF.

The rearrangement links TRBV20-1 to TRBJ2-5, with 16 bases fitting TRBD2. Germline V CDR1 and CDR2: DFQATT, SNEGSKA (reference sequence). CDR3 length: 15 amino acids. The J segment lost 1 base and the V segment lost 8 bases, leaving 4 bases of the junction unmatched. In nucleotides, the CDR3 is TGCAGTCCTGGGACTAGCGGGGGGGGCCAAGAGACCCAGTACTTC. Protein product: CSPGTSGGGQETQYF.

The chain uses TRBV5-1 and TRBJ2-3; no clear D gene. Trimming took 3 bases from V and 3 from J, leaving 11 bases between them. This CDR3 is built from 14 residues. Per the germline V gene, CDR1 is SGHRS and CDR2 is YFSETQ. CDR3 in DNA: TGCGCCAGCAGCTCCGGTATAGCTACAGATACGCAGTATTTT. Residues: CASSSGIATDTQYF.

This rearrangement joins TRBV2 to TRBJ1-1; TRBD1 matches at 8 bases. With V trimmed by 4 bases and J by 9 bases, 10 bases remained unmatched. The CDR3 is 14 amino acids. Germline CDR1 reads SNHLY; CDR2 reads FYNNEI. CDR3 residues: CASSGDRTTDKAFF. DNA for the CDR3: TGTGCCAGCAGTGGGGACAGGACTACCGACAAAGCTTTCTTT. Based on the CDR3 plus reference TRBV2 and TRBJ1-1, the full variable domain is EPEVTQTPSHQVTQMGQEVILRCVPISNHLYFYWYRQILGQKVEFLVSFYNNEISEKSEIFDDQFSVERPDGSNFTLKIRSTKLEDSAMYFCASSGDRTTDKAFFGQGTRLTVV.

The chain couples TRBV20-1 to TRBJ1-2; D unresolved. The CDR3 consists of 15 residues. V was clipped by 0 bases and J by 7 bases, with 18 bases between them. Germline CDR1 DFQATT, CDR2 SNEGSKA (reference sequence). CDR3 in DNA: TGCAGTGCTAGAGATCCAGCCAGAGATGCGGGTGGCTACACCTTC. It yields the protein CSARDPARDAGGYTF.

Points on this clonotype: Relative to the germline gene, one junction end is altered; a read error may explain this. This chain joins TRBV11-1 and TRBJ2-1, with TRBD1 matching 9 bases. Germline V gene sequence: CDR1 SGHAT, CDR2 FQDESV (reference sequence). The CDR3 has 14 amino acids. In DNA, the CDR3 is TGTTCCAGCAGCTTAGGACAGGGGAGGGATGAGCAGTTCTTC. Residues: CSSSLGQGRDEQFF.

This clonotype was detected a few times. This rearrangement joins TRBV10-3 to TRBJ1-5; 10 positions agree with TRBD1. With V trimmed by 6 bases and J by 4 bases, 6 bases remained unmatched. Germline V CDR1 and CDR2: ENHRY, SYGVKD. There are 15 residues in the CDR3. The CDR3 DNA reads as TGTGCCATCAGCCAGGACAGGGGGGGAAATCAGCCCCAGCATTTT. It encodes CAISQDRGGNQPQHF.

This clonotype has more than one count but fewer than ten. Here the CDR3 DNA reads TGTGCCAGCAGCCAAGCGAGTCCTTCCGGGGGATCCACAGATACGCAGTATTTT. Its translation is CASSQASPSGGSTDTQYF. J is TRBJ2-3 and V is TRBV3-1; TRBD2 might be the D (6 bases). This CDR3 contains 18 residues. Trimming took off 1 base at V and 2 bases at J, with 19 bases between the two ends. Looked up from germline, CDR1 is LGHDT and CDR2 is YNNKEL (reference sequence).

The CDR3 protein is CASSLPGLGAFF. The CDR3 DNA reads as TGTGCCAGCAGTTTACCCGGACTAGGCGCGTTCTTC. The V gene is TRBV12-3 or TRBV12-4, the J gene TRBJ2-1; 7 bases are a match to TRBD2. V shed 2 bases and J 15 bases; nucleotides not matched to a gene: 7. The CDR3 consists of 12 residues.

This chain links TRBV7-6 with TRBJ1-3, with no clear D. The CDR3 extends over 13 amino acids. From germline, CDR1 is SGHVS and CDR2 FNYEAQ. V gave up 5 bases and J gave up 1 base, with 6 bases separating them. CDR3 protein: CASSALSGNTIYF. The CDR3 nucleotides are TGTGCCAGCAGCGCCCTTTCTGGAAACACCATATATTTT.

This chain uses TRBV5-6 with TRBJ2-3, with 10 bases matching TRBD2. CDR1 is SGHDT, CDR2 YYEEEE, per germline. This CDR3 region has 16 residues. V dropped 0 bases and J dropped 5; count of bases not matched to a gene: 6. CDR3 protein: CASSLVRGLAIDTQYF. The CDR3 DNA follows: TGTGCCAGCAGCTTGGTTCGGGGACTAGCGATAGATACGCAGTATTTT.

This clonotype was seen more than once but under ten times. V and J are TRBV5-1 and TRBJ2-5, with D unclear. CDR1 and CDR2 (germline): SGHRS, YFSETQ. The CDR3 is 14 amino acids. V was clipped by 2 bases and J by 1 base, with 9 bases between them. The CDR3 nucleotides are TGCGCCAGCAGCTTTCGTTCGGTCCAAGAGACCCAGTACTTC. Translating it yields CASSFRSVQETQYF. The variable domain in full, with the rest retrieved from reference TRBV5-1 and TRBJ2-5, is KAGVTQTPRYLIKTRGQQVTLSCSPISGHRSVSWYQQTPGQGLQFLFEYFSETQRNKGNFPGRFSGRQFSNSRSEMNVSTLELGDSALYLCASSFRSVQETQYFGPGTRLLVL.